Ten or more counts support the clone carrying this T cell receptor beta chain. The antigen remains undetermined. The sample originates from a study of regulatory T cells in long-lasting Graves disease. Arm-PCR with iRepertoire HTBI primers amplified the CDR3 regions for these TCR beta libraries. TCRdb analysed the multiplex PCR reads with MiXCR anew, one entry per CDR3 protein. This sample has approximately 300,000 distinct CDR3 sequences, with 15% to 20% found just once. Findings and limits, study-wide: Persistent Graves' cases showed lower TCR diversity than newly diagnosed cases. Preferential use of TRBV28, TRBJ1-2 and TRBJ2-5 was seen in persistent disease.

Time point of the sample: newly diagnosed GD, antithyroid drugs for less than 3 months. RNA extracted from PBMCs served as the sequencing template. The CDR3 is made up of 12 amino acids. V was trimmed by 3 bases and J by 5 bases, leaving 8 bases between them. The material was peripheral blood mononuclear cells (PBMCs), obtained at new diagnosis, from a patient treated with antithyroid drugs. J is TRBJ2-7 and V is TRBV12-3 or TRBV12-4; D unresolved. The sequence derives from a female donor with Graves disease. CDR3 amino acids: CASSLNYHEQYF. In DNA, the CDR3 is TGTGCCAGCAGTTTGAACTACCACGAGCAGTACTTC.